This TCR beta chain was identified during a study of blood T cell repertoires in COVID-19. Whole-study context: There were acute and convalescent COVID-19 samples, and they came from the United States, Italy and Spain.

Clones were sequenced by immunoSEQ multiplex PCR, and TCRdb holds only the in-frame ones, with some missing. The sample has more than 85,000 clones, 80% to 90% seen once. Germline V gene sequence: CDR1 MNHEY, CDR2 SVGEGT. CDR3 length: 15 amino acids. Trimming took 5 bases from V and 2 from J; bases not matched to a gene: 7. The chain employs TRBV6-2 or TRBV6-3 and TRBJ1-2, with 8 bases fitting TRBD1. Sequencing used peripheral blood. This clonotype was obtained from a human donor in a cohort sampled during active COVID-19. The CDR3 DNA reads TGTGCCAGCAGTCCCACCCGACAGGGGAACTATGGCTACACCTTC. Its protein is CASSPTRQGNYGYTF.